This is a list of T cell receptor beta chains from one sample in a study of T cell responses to AZD1222 COVID-19 vaccine. Some clones are missing from TCRdb's copy, which holds only in-frame ones; the method was immunoSEQ multiplex PCR. The data show 29,000 or so clones, roughly 92% seen once. The sequences come from peripheral blood, collected on day 0 of AZD1222 vaccination. Source of these receptors: an adult in good health. The CDR3 runs from the conserved cysteine through the conserved F or W. Fields, in order: D gene, J gene, CDR3 length, clone size, V gene, CDR3 DNA, CDR3 protein. The D gene is left open where the match is weak. Size tells how often a clone was seen (once, few, many) or the class of an expanded clone, and some rows leave it out.

- TRBJ1-1 16 once TRBV5-1 TGCGCCAGCAGCTCCGACCCCGGGACGGGGAACACTGAAGCTTTCTTT CASSSDPGTGNTEAFF
- TRBJ1-5 15 - TRBV30 TGTGCCTGGAGTCTCGGGGCAGAGAGCAATCAGCCCCAGCATTTT CAWSLGAESNQPQHF
TRBD2 TRBJ2-7 14 - TRBV5-4 TGTGCCAGCAGCTTGGGGACTAGGGCCGCCGAGCAGTACTTC CASSLGTRAAEQYF
- TRBJ2-7 11 - TRBV15 TGTGCCACCAGCAGTCCCTACGAGCAGTACTTC CATSSPYEQYF
TRBD2 TRBJ2-7 15 - TRBV27 TGTGCCAGCAGTCTCAGAGAAGCGGGACGGTACGAGCAGTACTTC CASSLREAGRYEQYF
- TRBJ2-7 15 - TRBV5-6 TGTGCCAGCAGCTTTGTAGGGACCCCCAGCTACGAGCAGTACTTC CASSFVGTPSYEQYF
TRBD1 TRBJ1-2 16 once TRBV5-4 TGTGCCAGCAGCTTGTTTACGACAGGGGGCCCCTATGGCTACACCTTC CASSLFTTGGPYGYTF
TRBD2 TRBJ2-5 15 - TRBV6-4 TGTGCCAGCAGCCGAACTAGCGGGGCCGGCGAGACCCAGTACTTC CASSRTSGAGETQYF
- TRBJ1-6 14 - TRBV14 TGTGCCAGCAGCTTCACAGGGACCAATTCACCCCTCCACTTT CASSFTGTNSPLHF
- TRBJ2-3 12 - TRBV10-3 TGTGCCATCAGTGAGACGGCAGATACGCAGTATTTT CAISETADTQYF
TRBD2 TRBJ2-3 16 - TRBV6-4 TGTGCCAGCAGTCCACGGACTAGCGGGGGTGCAGATACGCAGTATTTT CASSPRTSGGADTQYF
- TRBJ1-6 21 - TRBV28 TGTGCCAGCAGTTTAAGTTCGAAGCTGAATCCAATCAGCTCCTATAATTCACCCCTCCACTTT CASSLSSKLNPISSYNSPLHF
- TRBJ1-5 13 - TRBV4-3 TGCGCCAGCAGCCAACTCAGGGATCAGCCCCAGCATTTT CASSQLRDQPQHF
- TRBJ1-1 19 - TRBV10-2 TGCGCCAGCAGTTCGCCTACGCCACTTAAGGGTGGGTTGAACACTGAAGCTTTCTTT CASSSPTPLKGGLNTEAFF
TRBD1 TRBJ1-2 13 once TRBV6-2/TRBV6-3 TGTGCCAGCAGTCCGGCCGGGACAGGGCATCACACCTTC CASSPAGTGHHTF
TRBD2 TRBJ2-1 15 once TRBV19 TGTGCCAGTGGCCTCGGGACTAGCGGCTACAATGAGCAGTTCTTC CASGLGTSGYNEQFF
- TRBJ1-3 15 - TRBV21-1 TGTGCCAGCAGCCCCGGGACAGGGGATGGAAACACCATATATTTT CASSPGTGDGNTIYF
- TRBJ1-1 12 - TRBV18 TGTGCCAGCTCACCAGAGAACACTGAAGCTTTCTTT CASSPENTEAFF
TRBD2 TRBJ2-1 16 - TRBV15 TGTGCCACCAGCAGAGATGGCGGGGGGCCGTACAATGAGCAGTTCTTC CATSRDGGGPYNEQFF
TRBD1 TRBJ1-5 12 once TRBV19 TGTGCCAGACAGGGGAAAATCCAGCCCCAGCATTTT CARQGKIQPQHF
- TRBJ1-1 14 - TRBV4-1 TGCGCCAGCAGCCAAGCGGGTTTTAGCACTGAAGCTTTCTTT CASSQAGFSTEAFF
- TRBJ2-3 13 - TRBV27 TGTGCCAGCAGTTACGACTTCACAGATACGCAGTATTTT CASSYDFTDTQYF
TRBD1 TRBJ1-2 16 - TRBV5-4 TGTGCCAGCACAGGCGACCCAGGGACAGTCGGCTATGGCTACACCTTC CASTGDPGTVGYGYTF
TRBD2 TRBJ2-1 16 - TRBV7-9 TGTGCCAGCAGCTTAGGGCTGACTAGCGGGATCGATGAGCAGTTCTTC CASSLGLTSGIDEQFF
- TRBJ2-1 15 - TRBV5-1 TGCGCCAGCAGGTCCGGGACCACCACCTACAATGAGCAGTTCTTC CASRSGTTTYNEQFF
TRBD1 TRBJ2-5 15 - TRBV5-6 TGTGCCAGCAGCGGGGACAGGGGGCCCAAAGAGACCCAGTACTTC CASSGDRGPKETQYF
- TRBJ2-1 13 - TRBV3-1/TRBV3-2 TGTGCCAGCAGCCAAGATGAACGGGATGAGCAGTTCTTC CASSQDERDEQFF
- TRBJ2-1 12 - TRBV12-1 TGTGCCAGCAGCATCGGGGGACTAGCGATCTTCTTC CASSIGGLAIFF
- TRBJ1-1 14 - TRBV5-1 TGCGCCAGCAGCGCCCAGGGATGGGGCACTGAAGCTTTCTTT CASSAQGWGTEAFF
TRBD2 TRBJ2-3 17 few TRBV10-3 TGTGCCATCAGTGAGTCGTTAGCGGGAGGGATCACAGATACGCAGTATTTT CAISESLAGGITDTQYF
- TRBJ1-5 14 - TRBV20-1 TGCAGTGCTAGTGGTGGCCAGGAGAATCAGCCCCAGCATTTT CSASGGQENQPQHF
- TRBJ2-3 16 - TRBV5-5 TGTGCCAGCAGCTTTCTAAACAGGGAGTCAGGGAGTACGCAGTATTTT CASSFLNRESGSTQYF
TRBD1 TRBJ2-1 15 - TRBV10-3 TGTGCCATCAGTGAGGCCCAGCAGGGGGCCGATGAGCAGTTCTTC CAISEAQQGADEQFF
- TRBJ2-3 11 once TRBV10-1 TGCGCCAGCAGTGGCACAGGGACGCAGTATTTT CASSGTGTQYF
- TRBJ2-7 14 - TRBV4-1 TGCGCCAGCAGCCAAGCAGTAGGAGCCTACGAGCAGTACTTC CASSQAVGAYEQYF
- TRBJ2-7 15 few TRBV5-1 TGCGCCAGCGGGGCGGGAAGCGCAAGAGACTACGAGCAGTACTTC CASGAGSARDYEQYF
- TRBJ1-2 14 once TRBV5-1 TGCGCCAGCAGCCCCGGTGTGGGGCTCTATGGCTACACCTTC CASSPGVGLYGYTF